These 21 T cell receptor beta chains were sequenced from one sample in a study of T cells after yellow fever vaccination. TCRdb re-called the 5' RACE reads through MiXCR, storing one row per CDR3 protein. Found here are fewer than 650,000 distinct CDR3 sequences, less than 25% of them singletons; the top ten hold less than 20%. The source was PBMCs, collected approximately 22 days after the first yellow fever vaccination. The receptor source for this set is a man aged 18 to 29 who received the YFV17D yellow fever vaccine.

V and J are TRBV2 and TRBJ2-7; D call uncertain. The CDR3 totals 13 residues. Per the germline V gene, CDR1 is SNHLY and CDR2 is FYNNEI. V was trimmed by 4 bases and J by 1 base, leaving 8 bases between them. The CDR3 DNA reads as TGTGCCAGCAGTGTAGCCTGGTCCTACGAGCAGTACTTC. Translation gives CASSVAWSYEQYF.

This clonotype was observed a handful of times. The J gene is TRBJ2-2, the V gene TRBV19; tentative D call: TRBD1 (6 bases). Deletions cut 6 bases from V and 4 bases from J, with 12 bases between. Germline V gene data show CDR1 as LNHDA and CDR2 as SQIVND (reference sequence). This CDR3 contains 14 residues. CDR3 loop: CASSGQLFTGELFF. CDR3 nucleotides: TGTGCCAGTAGCGGACAGCTTTTCACCGGGGAGCTGTTTTTT.

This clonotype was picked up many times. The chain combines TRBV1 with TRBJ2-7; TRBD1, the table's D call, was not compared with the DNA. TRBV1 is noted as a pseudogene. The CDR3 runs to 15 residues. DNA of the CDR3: TGCACCAGCAGCCAGACAGGGGGTGAAACCTACGAGCAGTACTTC. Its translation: CTSSQTGGETYEQYF.

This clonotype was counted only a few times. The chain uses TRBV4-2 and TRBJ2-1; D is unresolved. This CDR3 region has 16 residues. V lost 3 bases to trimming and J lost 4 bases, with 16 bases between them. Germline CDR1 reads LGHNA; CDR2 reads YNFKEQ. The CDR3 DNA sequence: TGTGCCAGCAGCCAGTGGGCCGGGCGTGGTTACAATGAGCAGTTCTTC. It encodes CASSQWAGRGYNEQFF.

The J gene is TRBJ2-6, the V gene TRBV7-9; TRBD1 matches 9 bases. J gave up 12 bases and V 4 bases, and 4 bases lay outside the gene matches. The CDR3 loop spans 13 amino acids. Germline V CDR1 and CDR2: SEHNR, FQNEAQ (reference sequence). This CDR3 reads CASSSGQGTVLTF. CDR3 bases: TGTGCCAGCAGCTCGGGACAGGGAACCGTCCTGACTTTC.

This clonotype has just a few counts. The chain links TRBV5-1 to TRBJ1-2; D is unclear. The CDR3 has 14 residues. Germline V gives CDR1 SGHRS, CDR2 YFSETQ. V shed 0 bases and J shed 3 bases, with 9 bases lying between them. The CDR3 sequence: CASSLGGIDYGYTF. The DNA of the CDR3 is TGCGCCAGCAGCTTGGGGGGTATAGACTATGGCTACACCTTC.

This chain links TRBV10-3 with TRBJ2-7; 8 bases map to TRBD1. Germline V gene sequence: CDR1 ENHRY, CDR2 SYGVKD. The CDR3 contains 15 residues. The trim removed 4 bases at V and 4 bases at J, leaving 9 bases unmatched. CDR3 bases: TGTGCCATCAGTGTCGACAGGGGATCTCTTTACGAGCAGTACGTC. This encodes CAISVDRGSLYEQYV.

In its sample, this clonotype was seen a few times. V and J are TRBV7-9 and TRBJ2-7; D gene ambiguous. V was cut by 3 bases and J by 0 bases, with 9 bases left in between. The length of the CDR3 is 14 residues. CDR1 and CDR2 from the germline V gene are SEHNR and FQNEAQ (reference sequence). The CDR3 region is CASSFSRTSYEQYF. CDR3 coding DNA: TGTGCCAGCAGCTTCTCGCGGACCTCCTACGAGCAGTACTTC.

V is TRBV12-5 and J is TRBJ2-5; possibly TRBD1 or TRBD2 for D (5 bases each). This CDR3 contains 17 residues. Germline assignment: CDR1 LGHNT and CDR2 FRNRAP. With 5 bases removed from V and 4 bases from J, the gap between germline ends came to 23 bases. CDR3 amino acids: CASGPPGRASMLETQYF. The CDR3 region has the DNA TGTGCTAGTGGTCCCCCGGGGCGGGCGAGTATGTTAGAGACCCAGTACTTC.

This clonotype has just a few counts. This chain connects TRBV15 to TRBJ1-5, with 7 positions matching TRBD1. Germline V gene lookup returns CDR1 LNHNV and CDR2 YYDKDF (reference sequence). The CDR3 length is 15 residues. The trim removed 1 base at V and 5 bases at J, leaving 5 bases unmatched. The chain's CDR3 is CATSRGGGLDQPQHF. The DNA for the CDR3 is TGTGCCACCAGCAGAGGAGGGGGCCTGGATCAGCCCCAGCATTTT.

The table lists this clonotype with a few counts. The CDR3 nucleotides are TGTGCCAGCAGTGAATTCGGGCGGGGTCCGTTCTTC. Protein sequence: CASSEFGRGPFF. The V gene is TRBV25-1, the J gene TRBJ2-1, with TRBD2 as a possible D gene (6 bases). The CDR3 has 12 residues. The germline V gene has CDR1 MGHDK and CDR2 SYGVNS. Between the trimmed V and J ends, which lost 1 base and 15 bases, there was a span of 13 bases.

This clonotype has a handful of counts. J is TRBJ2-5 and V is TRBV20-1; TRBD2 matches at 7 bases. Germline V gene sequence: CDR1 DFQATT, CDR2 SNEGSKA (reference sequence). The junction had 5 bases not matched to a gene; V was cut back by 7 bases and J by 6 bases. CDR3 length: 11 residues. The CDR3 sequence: CSGGGVKTQYF. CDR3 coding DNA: TGCAGTGGTGGGGGGGTCAAGACCCAGTACTTC.

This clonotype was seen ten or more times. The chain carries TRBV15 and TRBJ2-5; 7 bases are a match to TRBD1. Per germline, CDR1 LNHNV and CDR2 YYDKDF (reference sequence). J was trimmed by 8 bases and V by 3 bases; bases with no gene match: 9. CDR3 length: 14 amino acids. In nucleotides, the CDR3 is TGTGCCACCAGCAGGCCGGGACAGCAAGTTACCCAGTACTTC. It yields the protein CATSRPGQQVTQYF.

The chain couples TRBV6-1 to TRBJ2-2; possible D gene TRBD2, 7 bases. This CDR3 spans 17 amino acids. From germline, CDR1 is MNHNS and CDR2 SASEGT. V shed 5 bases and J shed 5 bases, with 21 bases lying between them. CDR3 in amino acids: CASSPYGGGRGTGELFF. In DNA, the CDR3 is TGTGCCAGCAGTCCCTATGGGGGGGGCCGAGGAACCGGGGAGCTGTTTTTT.

The CDR3 here is CASSLVPQEAFF. In nucleotides, the CDR3 is TGCGCCAGCAGCTTGGTACCCCAGGAAGCTTTCTTT. V is TRBV5-1 and J is TRBJ1-1; the D is unclear. V shed 0 bases and J shed 8 bases, with 8 bases lying between them. This CDR3 is 12 amino acids long. CDR1 and CDR2 (germline): SGHRS, YFSETQ.

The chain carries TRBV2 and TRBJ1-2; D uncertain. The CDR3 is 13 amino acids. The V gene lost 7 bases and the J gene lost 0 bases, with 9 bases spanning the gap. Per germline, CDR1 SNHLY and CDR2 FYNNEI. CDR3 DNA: TGTGCCAGCAATGAGTTATCTAACTATGGCTACACCTTC. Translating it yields CASNELSNYGYTF.

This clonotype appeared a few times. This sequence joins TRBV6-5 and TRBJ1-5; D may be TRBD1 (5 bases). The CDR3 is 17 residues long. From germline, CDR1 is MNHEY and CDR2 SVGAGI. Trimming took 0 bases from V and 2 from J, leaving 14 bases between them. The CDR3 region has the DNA TGTGCCAGCAGTTACTCCCGGGGGTTTGGTGGCAATCAGCCCCAGCATTTT. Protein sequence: CASSYSRGFGGNQPQHF.

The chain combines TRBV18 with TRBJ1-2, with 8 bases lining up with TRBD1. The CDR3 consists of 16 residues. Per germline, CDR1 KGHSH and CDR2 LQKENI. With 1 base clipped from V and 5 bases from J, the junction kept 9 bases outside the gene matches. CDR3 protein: CASSPQMVGQGYGYTF. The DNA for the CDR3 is TGTGCCAGCTCACCACAAATGGTCGGACAGGGTTATGGCTACACCTTC.

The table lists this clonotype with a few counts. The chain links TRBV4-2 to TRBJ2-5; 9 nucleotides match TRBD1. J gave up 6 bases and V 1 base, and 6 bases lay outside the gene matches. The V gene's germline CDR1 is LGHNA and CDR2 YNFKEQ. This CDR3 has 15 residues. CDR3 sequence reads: CASSQAWGTGQTQYF. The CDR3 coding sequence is TGTGCCAGCAGCCAAGCTTGGGGGACAGGGCAGACCCAGTACTTC.

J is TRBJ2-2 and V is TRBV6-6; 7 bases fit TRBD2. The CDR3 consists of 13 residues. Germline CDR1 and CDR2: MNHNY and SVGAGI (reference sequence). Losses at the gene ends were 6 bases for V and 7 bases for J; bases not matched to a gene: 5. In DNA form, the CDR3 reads TGTGCCAGCAGAAAACGGGGGGACGGGGAGCTGTTTTTT. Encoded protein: CASRKRGDGELFF.

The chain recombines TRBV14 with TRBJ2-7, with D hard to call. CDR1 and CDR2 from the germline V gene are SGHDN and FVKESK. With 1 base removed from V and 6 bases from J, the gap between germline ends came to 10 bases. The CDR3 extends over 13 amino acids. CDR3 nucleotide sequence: TGTGCCAGCAGCCAAGTTCGAGTTACCGAGCAGTACTTC. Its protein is CASSQVRVTEQYF. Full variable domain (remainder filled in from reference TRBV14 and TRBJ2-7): EAGVTQFPSHSVIEKGQTVTLRCDPISGHDNLYWYRRVMGKEIKFLLHFVKESKQDESGMPNNRFLAERTGGTYSTLKVQPAELEDSGVYFCASSQVRVTEQYFGPGTRLTVT.